The 29 T cell receptor beta chains listed next were all sequenced from one sample in a study of blood T cell repertoires in COVID-19. TCRdb's copy holds only in-frame clones and misses some; the assay was immunoSEQ multiplex PCR. The sample records about 240,000 clones, about 85% being singletons. Material for sequencing was peripheral blood. The receptors here all came from a man aged 30 to 39 who had recovered from COVID-19.

The chain is built from TRBV7-9 and TRBJ2-1; TRBD1 agrees at 7 bases. The J segment lost 5 bases and the V segment lost 0 bases, leaving 10 bases of the junction unmatched. CDR1 SEHNR and CDR2 FQNEAQ come from the germline V gene (reference sequence). CDR3 length: 17 residues. In nucleotides, the CDR3 is TGTGCCAGCAGCTTAGCGTTCCTGGACAGGCCCAACAATGAGCAGTTCTTC. Protein: CASSLAFLDRPNNEQFF.

J is TRBJ2-2 and V is TRBV19; 7 bases align to TRBD1. V gave up 3 bases and J gave up 3 bases; unmatched junction bases: 10. Germline lookup yields CDR1 LNHDA and CDR2 SQIVND (reference sequence). This CDR3 spans 17 amino acids. CDR3 protein: CASSISGGRGYTGELFF. The CDR3 DNA sequence: TGTGCCAGTAGTATCTCCGGTGGCAGGGGGTACACCGGGGAGCTGTTTTTT.

The chain combines TRBV28 with TRBJ2-1, with 15 nucleotides matching TRBD2. V dropped 6 bases and J dropped 10; count of bases not matched to a gene: 19. The CDR3 sequence is 19 residues long. From germline, CDR1 is MDHEN and CDR2 SYDVKM. The CDR3 spells CASRYAGTSGGPSLGEQFF. The CDR3 nucleotides are TGTGCCAGCAGATACGCAGGGACTAGCGGGGGGCCCTCTCTAGGAGAGCAGTTCTTC.

The chain joins TRBV18 to TRBJ2-7; perhaps TRBD1 as D (5 bases). Trimming pared 3 bases from V and 0 bases from J, leaving 9 bases between. CDR1 is KGHSH, CDR2 LQKENI, per germline. The CDR3 has 14 residues. In nucleotides, the CDR3 is TGTGCCAGCTCACCTGGACATAGCTCCTACGAGCAGTACGTC. This gives the protein CASSPGHSSYEQYV.

The CDR3 loop is CASAQGTDTQYF. CDR3 sequence (DNA): TGCGCCAGCGCACAGGGCACAGATACGCAGTATTTT. J is TRBJ2-3 and V is TRBV10-2; TRBD1 might be the D (5 bases). The CDR3 spans 12 residues. The V gene's germline CDR1 is WSHSY and CDR2 SAAADI. V gave up 8 bases and J gave up 1 base, with 7 bases separating them.

Note on this clone: An end of the junction differs from the germline gene, which may be a read error. This chain connects TRBV6-1 to TRBJ1-3; tentative D call: TRBD1 (5 bases). Per germline, CDR1 MNHNS and CDR2 SASEGT. This CDR3 has 13 residues. CDR3 protein: CASSEAMTATVLF. In DNA, the CDR3 is TGTGCCAGCAGTGAAGCCATGACAGCGACAGTCCTTTTT.

J is TRBJ1-2 and V is TRBV6-1; 11 nucleotides line up with TRBD1. This CDR3 is 15 amino acids long. Losses at the gene ends were 1 base for V and 4 bases for J; bases not matched to a gene: 2. CDR1 is MNHNS, CDR2 SASEGT, per germline. The CDR3 protein is CASSEGTGGVYGYTF. In DNA, the CDR3 is TGTGCCAGCAGTGAAGGGACAGGGGGCGTCTATGGCTACACCTTC.

The chain recombines TRBV5-6 with TRBJ1-1; 7 bases are shared with TRBD1. The germline gives CDR1 SGHDT, CDR2 YYEEEE. This CDR3 spans 17 amino acids. V was pared by 4 bases and J by 2 bases, with 14 bases of the junction left unmatched. CDR3 protein: CASSLTIRDSINTEAFF. Here the CDR3 DNA reads TGTGCCAGCAGCCTGACGATCCGGGACAGCATCAACACTGAAGCTTTCTTT.

The chain carries TRBV6-5 and TRBJ2-2, with 9 bases fitting TRBD1. CDR1 is MNHEY, CDR2 SVGAGI, per germline. The CDR3 is 15 amino acids. V lost 5 bases, J lost 6 bases, and 7 bases stayed unmatched. CDR3 nucleotide sequence: TGTGCCAGCAGTCCTTGGGACAGGGATGCCGGGGAGCTGTTTTTT. It codes for CASSPWDRDAGELFF.

J is TRBJ1-3 and V is TRBV3-1 (or the pseudogene TRBV3-2), with D unresolved. There are 15 residues in the CDR3. CDR1 is LGHDT, CDR2 YNNKEL, per germline (reference sequence). The V end was cut by 0 bases, the J end by 4 bases, with 10 bases between. This CDR3 is CASSQDLSRGNTIYF. The CDR3 nucleotides read TGTGCCAGCAGCCAAGATCTTTCCAGGGGAAACACCATATATTTT.

V and J are TRBV10-2 and TRBJ1-5, with 10 bases matching TRBD1. CDR3 length: 16 residues. From germline, CDR1 is WSHSY and CDR2 SAAADI. The J segment lost 0 bases and the V segment lost 5 bases, leaving 4 bases of the junction unmatched. The CDR3 spells CASSRQGALSNQPQHF. DNA of the CDR3: TGCGCCAGCAGTCGACAGGGGGCCCTTAGCAATCAGCCCCAGCATTTT.

The chain links TRBV5-8 to TRBJ2-1; D may be TRBD2 (5 bases). There are 14 residues in the CDR3. From germline, CDR1 is SGHTS and CDR2 YDEGEE. The V gene lost 5 bases and the J gene lost 4 bases, with 13 bases spanning the gap. The CDR3 region is CASSMFRGYNEQFF. CDR3 DNA: TGTGCCAGCAGTATGTTCCGGGGATACAATGAGCAGTTCTTC.

This clone was seen more than once but under ten times. This chain uses TRBV7-9 with TRBJ2-1; 7 positions match TRBD2. Germline CDR1 SEHNR, CDR2 FQNEAQ (reference sequence). V lost 0 bases to trimming and J lost 2 bases; unmatched junction nucleotides: 4. This CDR3 is 16 amino acids long. As DNA, the CDR3 is TGTGCCAGCAGCTTAGCCCCGGGGGGACCCTACAATGAGCAGTTCTTC. It specifies CASSLAPGGPYNEQFF.

The V call is TRBV18, the J call TRBJ2-1; 10 positions agree with TRBD1. With V trimmed by 2 bases and J by 7 bases, 11 bases remained unmatched. CDR1 and CDR2 from the germline V gene are KGHSH and LQKENI. CDR3 length: 17 residues. CDR3 loop: CASSPNDPGTGANEQFF. The CDR3 nucleotides are TGTGCCAGCTCACCAAATGATCCCGGGACAGGGGCGAATGAGCAGTTCTTC.

This chain uses TRBV5-1 with TRBJ1-2; D might be TRBD1 (6 bases). This CDR3 has 14 residues. Germline values: CDR1 SGHRS, CDR2 YFSETQ. Trimming shortened V by 0 bases and J by 5 bases, and 11 bases separated the two germline ends. CDR3 loop: CASSLEGGRYGYTF. CDR3 DNA sequence: TGCGCCAGCAGCTTGGAAGGGGGAAGATATGGCTACACCTTC.

The genes are TRBV6-5 and TRBJ2-7, with D tentatively TRBD2 (7 bases). Between the trimmed V and J ends, which lost 11 bases and 3 bases, there was a span of 14 bases. CDR1 and CDR2 (germline): MNHEY, SVGAGI. The CDR3 spans 12 residues. The CDR3 region is CAAGEGGYEQYF. The DNA for the CDR3 is TGTGCCGCGGGAGAGGGGGGCTACGAGCAGTACTTC.

V and J are TRBV19 and TRBJ1-5, with D unresolved. Germline CDR1 is LNHDA and CDR2 is SQIVND (reference sequence). CDR3 length: 15 amino acids. Trimming took 8 bases from V and 3 from J, leaving 17 bases between them. As DNA, the CDR3 is TGTGCCAGTCGTTCTTCGGCGGAGGCCAATCAGCCCCAGCATTTT. Translation: CASRSSAEANQPQHF.

CDR3 in DNA: TGTGCCAGCAGCCTAGGTGCTAGTCTTCCCCCACAAAGTGAGCAGTTCTTC. Translated, it gives CASSLGASLPPQSEQFF. This chain uses TRBV7-3 with TRBJ2-1, with D unresolved. Per germline, CDR1 SGHTA and CDR2 FQGTGA. This CDR3 is 17 amino acids long. The V end was cut by 5 bases, the J end by 9 bases, with 26 bases between.

This clone was observed many times. The chain links TRBV7-9 to TRBJ1-1, with D possibly TRBD1 on 5 matching bases. Trimming pared 2 bases from V and 1 base from J, leaving 11 bases between. Germline V lookup: CDR1 SEHNR, CDR2 FQNEAQ (reference sequence). The CDR3 covers 15 residues. The CDR3 region is CASSLSIGENTEAFF. The CDR3, as DNA: TGTGCCAGCAGCTTAAGTATAGGGGAGAACACTGAAGCTTTCTTT.

The V call is TRBV6-5, the J call TRBJ1-1, with D uncertain. Trimming left V 8 bases short and J 1 base short, with 11 bases between. CDR1 is MNHEY, CDR2 SVGAGI, per germline. The CDR3 runs to 13 residues. In nucleotides, the CDR3 is TGTGCCAGCGACCCGACTGGGAACACTGAAGCTTTCTTT. Encoded protein: CASDPTGNTEAFF.

This clone was observed a few times. Other DNA sequences in this specimen translate into the identical CDR3. V is TRBV6-5 and J is TRBJ2-5; 7 bases are shared with TRBD1. There are 14 residues in the CDR3. J gave up 5 bases and V 4 bases, and 7 bases lay outside the gene matches. CDR1 and CDR2 from the germline V gene are MNHEY and SVGAGI. CDR3 in amino acids: CASSLRGLGETQYF. CDR3 coding DNA: TGTGCCAGCAGTTTAAGGGGGCTCGGGGAGACCCAGTACTTC.

The V call is TRBV7-8, the J call TRBJ2-3, with D unresolved. CDR3 size: 14 residues. Germline assignment: CDR1 SGHVS and CDR2 FQNEAQ. Trimming took 1 base from V and 4 from J, leaving 9 bases between them. DNA of the CDR3: TGTGCCAGCAGCTTAGGTCGACATCCAGATACGCAGTATTTT. It codes for CASSLGRHPDTQYF.

The chain links TRBV5-4 to TRBJ2-3; tentative D call: TRBD1 (5 bases). V lost 4 bases and J lost 5, with 17 bases in between. Germline loops: CDR1 SGHNT, CDR2 YYREEE (reference sequence). The CDR3 length is 15 residues. CDR3 in DNA: TGTGCCAGCAGCGTCCAAGGGGCGTGGCGAGATACGCAGTATTTT. Translating it yields CASSVQGAWRDTQYF.

The rearrangement links TRBV19 to TRBJ2-1; tentatively, D is TRBD2 (6 bases). V lost 9 bases and J 4 bases, leaving 16 bases between the germline ends. The germline V gene has CDR1 LNHDA and CDR2 SQIVND (reference sequence). The CDR3 is 14 residues long. The CDR3 coding sequence is TGTGCCAGCCGCGGGACTTTAATGTACAATGAGCAGTTCTTC. Its translation is CASRGTLMYNEQFF.

V gene TRBV7-9 combines with J gene TRBJ2-7; 10 bases agree with TRBD1. Germline trimming cut 5 bases from V and 7 bases from J; bases unmatched to any gene: 11. Germline V gene lookup returns CDR1 SEHNR and CDR2 FQNEAQ (reference sequence). There are 15 residues in the CDR3. The CDR3, as DNA: TGTGCCAGCAGCCGAACGTGGGACAGGGGTGGGGAGCAGTACGTC. As protein: CASSRTWDRGGEQYV.

This sequence joins TRBV6-5 and TRBJ1-2; D is perhaps TRBD1 (6 bases). This CDR3 region has 15 residues. The germline gives CDR1 MNHEY, CDR2 SVGAGI. The V end lost 2 bases, the J end lost 5 bases, and 15 bases lay between the germline ends. The CDR3 sequence: CASSYSVSGAYGYTF. The CDR3 DNA sequence: TGTGCCAGCAGTTACAGCGTCTCAGGGGCTTATGGCTACACCTTC.

Details on this clone: This may be a read error, as it is one base from a much larger clone. The chain links TRBV28 to TRBJ2-7; maybe TRBD1 (6 bases). This CDR3 has 13 residues. The V end lost 2 bases, the J end lost 3 bases, and 8 bases lay between the germline ends. CDR1 and CDR2 from the germline V gene are MDHEN and SYDVKM. CDR3 residues: CASSLGQLYEQYF. CDR3 in DNA: TGTGCCAGCAGTTTAGGACAGCTCTACGAGCAGTACTTC.

The J gene is TRBJ2-4, the V gene TRBV6-2 or TRBV6-3; 10 nucleotides match TRBD2. The CDR3 spans 13 residues. Unmatched junction bases numbered 2, after V lost 6 bases and J lost 6 bases. The germline CDR1 and CDR2 sequences are MNHEY and SVGEGT. CDR3: CASSPSGGNIQYF. In DNA form, the CDR3 reads TGTGCCAGCAGCCCTAGCGGGGGAAACATTCAGTACTTC.

CDR3 sequence: CATSTRGASTGELFF. The CDR3 DNA is TGTGCCACCAGTACGCGGGGGGCCAGCACCGGGGAGCTGTTTTTT. The chain is built from TRBV24-1 and TRBJ2-2; 8 bases match TRBD2. Germline V CDR1 and CDR2: KGHDR, SFDVKD. With 6 bases clipped from V and 4 bases from J, the junction kept 6 bases outside the gene matches. This CDR3 spans 15 amino acids.